One and the same sample provided the 26 T cell receptor beta chains below, sequenced in a study of T cells in Graves' hyperthyroidism and ophthalmopathy (dated by TCRdb to between 2017 and 2020). Library prep was done by multiplex PCR. The instrument was an Illumina HiSeq 2000. Amplification of TCR beta CDR3 regions was carried out from RNA transcripts. The first round of RT-PCR for the TCR CDR3 was performed with the HTBI primer set and the Qiagen OneStep RT-PCR kit. The public reads were run again by TCRdb, first through fastp at Q25 and then through MiXCR, and only productive beta chains were kept. Identical CDR3 protein sequences are pooled into one entry, listed with their most common genes and DNA. The sample includes some 800,000 distinct CDR3 sequences, with 38% observed a single time. Jointly, the top ten make up approximately 8.7% of the sample. The sample taken for sequencing was blood. The receptors here all came from a man aged 18-30 years with Graves' hyperthyroidism.

This clonotype was seen only a few times. This chain uses TRBV20-1 with TRBJ2-7; D might be TRBD1 or TRBD2, each matching 5 bases. Germline values: CDR1 DFQATT, CDR2 SNEGSKA (reference sequence). With 0 bases removed from V and 2 bases from J, the gap between germline ends came to 14 bases. The CDR3 loop spans 15 amino acids. DNA for the CDR3: TGCAGTGCTAGAGATCGTCTCCGGGGCACCTACGAGCAGTACTTC. Translating gives CSARDRLRGTYEQYF.

This clonotype was seen just once. V gene TRBV7-9 combines with J gene TRBJ2-7, with 8 bases fitting TRBD1. The CDR3 is made up of 15 amino acids. V shed 5 bases, J shed 2 bases, and the junction held 8 bases outside the gene matches. CDR1 is SEHNR, CDR2 FQNEAQ, per germline (reference sequence). In DNA, the CDR3 is TGTGCCAGCAGCCCCCCCGGGACAGGCCCCTACGAGCAGTACTTC. Its translation: CASSPPGTGPYEQYF. Drawing the rest from reference TRBV7-9 and TRBJ2-7, the complete variable domain is DTGVSQNPRHKITKRGQNVTFRCDPISEHNRLYWYRQTLGQGPEFLTYFQNEAQLEKSRLLSDRFSAERPKGSFSTLEIQRTEQGDSAMYLCASSPPGTGPYEQYFGPGTRLTVT.

This clonotype was seen more than once but under ten times. The chain recombines TRBV7-3 with TRBJ2-2; TRBD1 matches at 7 bases. CDR1 SGHTA and CDR2 FQGTGA come from the germline V gene. This CDR3 has 16 residues. Losses at the gene ends were 5 bases for V and 1 base for J; bases not matched to a gene: 7. CDR3 region: CASSNPGTENTGELFF. The CDR3 nucleotides are TGTGCCAGCAGCAACCCCGGGACAGAGAACACCGGGGAGCTGTTTTTT.

The rearrangement links TRBV4-1 to TRBJ2-7; 7 bases match TRBD1. Germline V gives CDR1 MGHRA, CDR2 YSYEKL. With V trimmed by 2 bases and J by 5 bases, 15 bases remained unmatched. This CDR3 contains 17 residues. CDR3 in amino acids: CASSQRIHQDRSDEQYF. CDR3 in DNA: TGCGCCAGCAGCCAAAGGATCCATCAGGACAGGTCCGACGAGCAGTACTTC.

At least ten counts were recorded for this clonotype. The J gene is TRBJ1-3, the V gene TRBV2, with 7 bases identical to TRBD1. CDR1 SNHLY and CDR2 FYNNEI come from the germline V gene. The CDR3 is 14 residues long. J gave up 5 bases and V 7 bases, and 8 bases lay outside the gene matches. CDR3 protein: CASNGQVPRNTIYF. The DNA for the CDR3 is TGTGCCAGCAACGGACAGGTCCCCAGAAACACCATATATTTT.

This clonotype has a count of ten or more. The chain has TRBV5-6 and TRBJ2-2, with D uncertain. V was clipped by 0 bases and J by 4 bases, with 4 bases between them. In germline, CDR1 is SGHDT, CDR2 YYEEEE. There are 13 residues in the CDR3. CDR3 protein: CASSLDVTGELFF. The CDR3 coding sequence is TGTGCCAGCAGCTTGGACGTCACCGGGGAGCTGTTTTTT. The full variable domain, completed using reference TRBV5-6 and TRBJ2-2, is DAGVTQSPTHLIKTRGQQVTLRCSPKSGHDTVSWYQQALGQGPQFIFQYYEEEERQRGNFPDRFSGHQFPNYSSELNVNALLLGDSALYLCASSLDVTGELFFGEGSRLTVL.

This clonotype occurred once. The chain is built from TRBV12-3 or TRBV12-4 and TRBJ2-7, with 10 bases identical to TRBD2. V was pared by 7 bases and J by 7 bases, with 10 bases of the junction left unmatched. The CDR3 spans 14 residues. The CDR3 reads CASKEREGQGEQYF. CDR3 sequence (DNA): TGTGCCAGCAAGGAGCGGGAGGGCCAGGGAGAGCAGTACTTC.

In its sample, this clonotype was seen many times. This chain joins TRBV19 and TRBJ2-5; D not certain. The CDR3 is 15 residues long. Trimming shortened V by 1 base and J by 2 bases, and 11 bases separated the two germline ends. Germline CDR1 reads LNHDA; CDR2 reads SQIVND (reference sequence). As DNA, the CDR3 is TGTGCCAGTAGTATAGCCATGGACGGACAAGAGACCCAGTACTTC. Translating gives CASSIAMDGQETQYF. Full variable domain (remainder filled in from reference TRBV19 and TRBJ2-5): DGGITQSPKYLFRKEGQNVTLSCEQNLNHDAMYWYRQDPGQGLRLIYYSQIVNDFQKGDIAEGYSVSREKKESFPLTVTSAQKNPTAFYLCASSIAMDGQETQYFGPGTRLLVL.

This clonotype appeared many times. This sequence joins TRBV15 and TRBJ1-2; D gene unclear. V was clipped by 0 bases and J by 8 bases, with 16 bases between them. Germline CDR1 reads LNHNV; CDR2 reads YYDKDF (reference sequence). The CDR3 consists of 15 residues. DNA for the CDR3: TGTGCCACCAGCAGAGATCCGCGGCGGAGGGAGGGCTACACCTTC. This sequence encodes CATSRDPRRREGYTF.

This clonotype was seen many times. The chain is built from TRBV25-1 and TRBJ1-1, with 9 bases aligning to TRBD1. V lost 9 bases, J lost 8 bases, and 10 bases stayed unmatched. The CDR3 is 13 residues long. Looked up from germline, CDR1 is MGHDK and CDR2 is SYGVNS. Written as DNA, the CDR3 is TGTGCCAGTAGGGGGACAGGGCCGATAGAAGCTTTCTTT. Translating gives CASRGTGPIEAFF.

This clonotype was detected only once. The germline gene is not matched at one end of the junction; a read error may be the cause. V usage is TRBV7-9 and J usage is TRBJ1-4, with TRBD1 identical over 7 bases. Germline CDR1 reads SEHNR; CDR2 reads FQNEAQ (reference sequence). The CDR3 is made up of 14 amino acids. The chain's CDR3 is CASSLTGPNEKLLF. The CDR3 region has the DNA TGTGCCAGCAGCCTGACAGGGCCGAATGAAAAACTGCTTTTT. Full variable domain (rest looked up from reference TRBV7-9 and TRBJ1-4): DTGVSQNPRHKITKRGQNVTFRCDPISEHNRLYWYRQTLGQGPEFLTYFQNEAQLEKSRLLSDRFSAERPKGSFSTLEIQRTEQGDSAMYLCASSLTGPNEKLLFGSGTQLSVL.

This clonotype was counted a few times. The genes are TRBV18 and TRBJ1-5; a possible D gene is TRBD1 (6 bases). The CDR3 runs to 15 residues. Trimming pared 3 bases from V and 2 bases from J, leaving 11 bases between. The germline V gene has CDR1 KGHSH and CDR2 LQKENI. The CDR3 region has the DNA TGTGCCAGCTCACCTAAACGACAGGGCAATCAGCCCCAGCATTTT. This gives the protein CASSPKRQGNQPQHF.

For this clonotype: The missing conserved phenylalanine or tryptophan at the end of this CDR3 makes a read error likely. This sequence joins TRBV7-9 and TRBJ1-1; D is ambiguous. Between the trimmed V and J ends, which lost 6 bases and 2 bases, there was a span of 4 bases. This CDR3 is 11 amino acids long. From germline, CDR1 is SEHNR and CDR2 FQNEAQ (reference sequence). The CDR3 nucleotides are TGTGCCAGCAGTATTAACACTGAAGCTTTCCTT. This gives the protein CASSINTEAFL.

DNA for the CDR3: TGCAGCTTGTGGGACAGGGGGCGCGATGAGACCCAGTACTTC. It codes for CSLWDRGRDETQYF. This chain links TRBV29-1 with TRBJ2-5; 12 bases match TRBD1. Germline V gives CDR1 SQVTM, CDR2 ANQGSEA. The CDR3 length is 14 residues. The V segment lost 8 bases and the J segment 5 bases; nucleotides outside the gene matches: 9. The whole variable domain, filled in from reference TRBV29-1 and TRBJ2-5, reads SAVISQKPSRDICQRGTSLTIQCQVDSQVTMMFWYRQQPGQSLTLIATANQGSEATYESGFVIDKFPISRPNLTFSTLTVSNMSPEDSSIYLCSLWDRGRDETQYFGPGTRLLVL.

V and J are TRBV29-1 and TRBJ2-5; 11 bases are shared with TRBD2. The CDR3 sequence is 15 residues long. V shed 3 bases, J shed 2 bases, and the junction held 5 bases outside the gene matches. The germline CDR1 and CDR2 sequences are SQVTM and ANQGSEA. CDR3 nucleotides: TGCAGCGTTGAGGGGACTAGCGGACTACAAGAGACCCAGTACTTC. Translating gives CSVEGTSGLQETQYF. Complete variable domain (other parts from reference TRBV29-1 and TRBJ2-5): SAVISQKPSRDICQRGTSLTIQCQVDSQVTMMFWYRQQPGQSLTLIATANQGSEATYESGFVIDKFPISRPNLTFSTLTVSNMSPEDSSIYLCSVEGTSGLQETQYFGPGTRLLVL.

In its sample, this clonotype was seen many times. V and J are TRBV10-3 and TRBJ1-2, with D maybe TRBD1 (6 bases). Germline V gives CDR1 ENHRY, CDR2 SYGVKD. Trimming left V 4 bases short and J 9 bases short, with 15 bases between. The CDR3 totals 13 residues. This CDR3 reads CAISADRTRSYTF. The CDR3, as DNA: TGTGCCATCAGTGCAGACAGGACGAGGAGCTACACCTTC.

Ten or more counts support this clonotype. The chain combines TRBV7-6 with TRBJ1-2, with TRBD1 as a possible D gene (6 bases). CDR3 size: 15 residues. V was trimmed by 2 bases and J by 1 base, leaving 11 bases between them. The germline V gene encodes CDR1 SGHVS and CDR2 FNYEAQ. CDR3 loop: CASSLNQGINYGYTF. As DNA, the CDR3 is TGTGCCAGCAGCTTAAATCAGGGGATTAACTATGGCTACACCTTC.

Only one count was recorded for this clonotype. An end of the junction differs from the germline gene, which may be a read error. The CDR3 loop is CASSREEDREGFF. The CDR3 DNA reads TGTGCCAGCAGCCGGGAAGAGGACAGGGAAGGTTTCTTT. J is TRBJ1-1 and V is TRBV2; TRBD1 matches 8 bases. CDR3 size: 13 residues. In germline, CDR1 is SNHLY, CDR2 FYNNEI.

This clonotype has a count of ten or more. CDR3 amino acids: CASSLAGAHEQYF. As DNA, the CDR3 is TGTGCCAGTAGTCTAGCGGGAGCTCACGAGCAGTACTTC. This chain connects TRBV19 to TRBJ2-7; TRBD2 matches at 10 bases. CDR3 length: 13 residues. V shed 5 bases, J shed 5 bases, and the junction held 3 bases outside the gene matches. The V gene's germline CDR1 is LNHDA and CDR2 SQIVND (reference sequence).

The V gene is TRBV19, the J gene TRBJ2-7; no clear D. This CDR3 has 13 residues. Germline CDR1 is LNHDA and CDR2 is SQIVND (reference sequence). Trimming pared 10 bases from V and 0 bases from J, leaving 13 bases between. In DNA form, the CDR3 reads TGTGCCACCTCTTTAACCCTCTCCTACGAGCAGTACTTC. It codes for CATSLTLSYEQYF. The full variable domain, its missing parts supplied by reference TRBV19 and TRBJ2-7, is DGGITQSPKYLFRKEGQNVTLSCEQNLNHDAMYWYRQDPGQGLRLIYYSQIVNDFQKGDIAEGYSVSREKKESFPLTVTSAQKNPTAFYLCATSLTLSYEQYFGPGTRLTVT.

This clonotype was seen a handful of times. V and J are TRBV7-9 and TRBJ1-1, with D possibly matching TRBD1 (5 bases). With 4 bases removed from V and 3 bases from J, the gap between germline ends came to 15 bases. CDR1 and CDR2 (germline): SEHNR, FQNEAQ (reference sequence). The CDR3 loop spans 15 amino acids. The CDR3 nucleotides are TGTGCCAGCAGCTCCTTGGGGGGTGAGGACACTGAAGCTTTCTTT. Residues: CASSSLGGEDTEAFF.

The rearrangement joins TRBV20-1 to TRBJ2-7; D gene ambiguous. Trimming took 0 bases from V and 1 from J, leaving 10 bases between them. This CDR3 has 14 amino acids. Per the germline V gene, CDR1 is DFQATT and CDR2 is SNEGSKA (reference sequence). In nucleotides, the CDR3 is TGCAGTGCTAGAGACAGCCTGGGGTCCTACGAGCAGTACTTC. It encodes CSARDSLGSYEQYF.

This clonotype appeared a few times. This rearrangement joins TRBV20-1 to TRBJ2-2, with 10 bases fitting TRBD1. The CDR3 loop spans 14 amino acids. The germline V gene has CDR1 DFQATT and CDR2 SNEGSKA (reference sequence). V lost 6 bases and J lost 5; bases outside the gene matches: 6. The CDR3 is CSATRGQGTGELFF. The CDR3, as DNA: TGCAGTGCCACAAGGGGACAGGGGACCGGGGAGCTGTTTTTT.

Turning to this clonotype: A single base separates this from a much larger clone, so it may be a read error. The rearrangement uses TRBV5-1 and TRBJ2-2; D not resolved. V was shortened by 3 bases and J by 3 bases, with 3 bases between the two germline ends. CDR1 and CDR2 (germline): SGHRS, YFSETQ. The CDR3 contains 12 residues. CDR3: CASSWDTGELFF. The CDR3 nucleotides are TGCGCCAGCAGCTGGGACACCGGGGAGCTGTTTTTT. Using reference TRBV5-1 and TRBJ2-2 for the parts outside the CDR3, the full variable domain is KAGVTQTPRYLIKTRGQQVTLSCSPISGHRSVSWYQQTPGQGLQFLFEYFSETQRNKGNFPGRFSGRQFSNSRSEMNVSTLELGDSALYLCASSWDTGELFFGEGSRLTVL.

This clonotype has a count of ten or more. The chain uses TRBV9 and TRBJ2-7, with no clear D. The CDR3 consists of 14 residues. The germline CDR1 and CDR2 sequences are SGDLS and YYNGEE. Trimming left V 0 bases short and J 0 bases short, with 7 bases between. Written as DNA, the CDR3 is TGTGCCAGCAGCGTAGCTTCTGTCTCCTACGAGCAGTACTTC. Encoded protein: CASSVASVSYEQYF.

There are a few counts of this clonotype. The chain has TRBV20-1 and TRBJ1-3; D unresolved. Trimming pared 3 bases from V and 6 bases from J, leaving 12 bases between. This CDR3 is 13 amino acids long. From germline, CDR1 is DFQATT and CDR2 SNEGSKA (reference sequence). CDR3 DNA sequence: TGCAGTGCTAGCAGACATTTCGAAAACACCATATATTTT. Translating it yields CSASRHFENTIYF.